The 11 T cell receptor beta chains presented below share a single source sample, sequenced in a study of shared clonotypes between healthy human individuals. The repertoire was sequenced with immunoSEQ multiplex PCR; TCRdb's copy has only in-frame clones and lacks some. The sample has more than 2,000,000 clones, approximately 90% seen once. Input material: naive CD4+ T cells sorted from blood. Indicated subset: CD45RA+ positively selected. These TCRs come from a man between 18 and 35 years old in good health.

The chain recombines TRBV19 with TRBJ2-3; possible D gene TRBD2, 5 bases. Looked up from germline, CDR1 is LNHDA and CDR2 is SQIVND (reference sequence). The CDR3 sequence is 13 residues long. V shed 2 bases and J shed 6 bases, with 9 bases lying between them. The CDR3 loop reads CASSIRGWDTQYF. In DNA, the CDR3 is TGTGCCAGTAGTATACGGGGTTGGGATACGCAGTATTTT.

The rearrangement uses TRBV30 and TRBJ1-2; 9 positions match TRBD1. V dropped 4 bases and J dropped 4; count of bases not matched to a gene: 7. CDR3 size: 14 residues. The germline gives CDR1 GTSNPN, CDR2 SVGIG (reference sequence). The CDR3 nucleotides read TGTGCCTGGAATCCGGGACAGGGACGCTATGGCTACACCTTC. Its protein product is CAWNPGQGRYGYTF.

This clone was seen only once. DNA of the CDR3: TGTGCCAGCAGTGAAACAGGGGGCTCTAACTATGGCTACACCTTC. Protein sequence: CASSETGGSNYGYTF. This chain uses TRBV25-1 with TRBJ1-2, with 9 bases identical to TRBD1. The CDR3 is made up of 15 amino acids. The J segment lost 0 bases and the V segment lost 2 bases, leaving 1 base of the junction unmatched. The germline V gene has CDR1 MGHDK and CDR2 SYGVNS.

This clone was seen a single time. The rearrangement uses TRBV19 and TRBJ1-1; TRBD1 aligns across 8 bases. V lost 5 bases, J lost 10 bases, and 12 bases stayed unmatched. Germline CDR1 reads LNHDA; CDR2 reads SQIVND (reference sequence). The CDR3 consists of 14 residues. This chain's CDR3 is CASSSRTGPELAFF. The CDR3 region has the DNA TGTGCCAGTAGTTCCCGGACAGGGCCAGAGTTAGCTTTCTTT.

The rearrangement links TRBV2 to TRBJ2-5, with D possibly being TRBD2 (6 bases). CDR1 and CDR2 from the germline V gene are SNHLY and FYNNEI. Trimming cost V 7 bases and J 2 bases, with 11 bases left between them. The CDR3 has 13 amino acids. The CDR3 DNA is TGTGCCAGCAAAGGGACTTCACAAGAGACCCAGTACTTC. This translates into CASKGTSQETQYF. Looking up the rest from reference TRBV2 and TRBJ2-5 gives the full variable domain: EPEVTQTPSHQVTQMGQEVILRCVPISNHLYFYWYRQILGQKVEFLVSFYNNEISEKSEIFDDQFSVERPDGSNFTLKIRSTKLEDSAMYFCASKGTSQETQYFGPGTRLLVL.

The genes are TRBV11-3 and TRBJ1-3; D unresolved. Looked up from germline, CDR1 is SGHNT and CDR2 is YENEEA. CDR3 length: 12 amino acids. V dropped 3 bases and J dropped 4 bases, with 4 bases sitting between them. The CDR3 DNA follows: TGTGCCAGCAGCTTTAAGGGAAACACCATATATTTT. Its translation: CASSFKGNTIYF. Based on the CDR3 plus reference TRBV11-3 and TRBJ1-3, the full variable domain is EAGVVQSPRYKIIEKKQPVAFWCNPISGHNTLYWYLQNLGQGPELLIRYENEEAVDDSQLPKDRFSAERLKGVDSTLKIQPAELGDSAVYLCASSFKGNTIYFGEGSWLTVV.

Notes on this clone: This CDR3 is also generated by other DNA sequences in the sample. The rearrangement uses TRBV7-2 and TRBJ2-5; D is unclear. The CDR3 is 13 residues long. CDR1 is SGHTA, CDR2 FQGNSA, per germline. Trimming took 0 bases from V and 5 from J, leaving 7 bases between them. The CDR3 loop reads CASSLAGGETQYF. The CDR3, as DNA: TGTGCCAGCAGCTTAGCAGGTGGGGAGACCCAGTACTTC.

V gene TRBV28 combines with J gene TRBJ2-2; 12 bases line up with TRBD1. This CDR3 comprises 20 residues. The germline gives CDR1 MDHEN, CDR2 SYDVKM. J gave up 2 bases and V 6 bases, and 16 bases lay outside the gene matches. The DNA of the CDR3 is TGTGCCAGCAGCAGTGCCTGGGACAGGGGGCCGGGTATAAACACCGGGGAGCTGTTTTTT. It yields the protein CASSSAWDRGPGINTGELFF.

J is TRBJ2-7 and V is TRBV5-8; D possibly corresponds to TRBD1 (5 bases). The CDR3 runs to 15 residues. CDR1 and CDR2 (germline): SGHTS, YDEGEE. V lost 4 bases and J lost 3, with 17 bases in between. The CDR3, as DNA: TGTGCCAGCAGCCAAGATTGGCAGGGTGGCTACGAGCAGTACTTC. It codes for CASSQDWQGGYEQYF.

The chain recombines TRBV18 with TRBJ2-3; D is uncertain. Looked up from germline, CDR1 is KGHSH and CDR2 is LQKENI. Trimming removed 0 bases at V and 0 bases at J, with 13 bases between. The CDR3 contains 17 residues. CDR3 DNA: TGTGCCAGCTCACCACCGAATAAGCAAACTAGCACAGATACGCAGTATTTT. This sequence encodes CASSPPNKQTSTDTQYF.

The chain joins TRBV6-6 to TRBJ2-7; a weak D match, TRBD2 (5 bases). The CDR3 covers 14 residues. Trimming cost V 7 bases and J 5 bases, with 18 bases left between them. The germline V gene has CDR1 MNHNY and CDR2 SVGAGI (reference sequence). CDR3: CASNLAGFVHEQYF. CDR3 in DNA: TGTGCCAGCAACCTAGCCGGTTTTGTCCACGAGCAGTACTTC.